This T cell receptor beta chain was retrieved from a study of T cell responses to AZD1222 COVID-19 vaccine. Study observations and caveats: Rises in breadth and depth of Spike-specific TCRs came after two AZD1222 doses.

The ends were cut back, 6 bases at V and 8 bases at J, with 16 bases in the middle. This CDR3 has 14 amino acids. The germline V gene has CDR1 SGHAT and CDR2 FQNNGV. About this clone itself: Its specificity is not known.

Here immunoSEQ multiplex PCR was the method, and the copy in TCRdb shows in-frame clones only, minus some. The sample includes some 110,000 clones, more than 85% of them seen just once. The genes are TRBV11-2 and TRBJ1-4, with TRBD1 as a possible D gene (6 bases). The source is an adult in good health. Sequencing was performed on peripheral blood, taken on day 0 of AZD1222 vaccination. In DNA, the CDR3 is TGTGCCAGCAGGTCCGTTGGGGGCGGAGAAAAACTGTTTTTT. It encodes CASRSVGGGEKLFF.